This entry concerns a single T cell receptor (beta chain). This clone was observed once. It lacks a known antigen. One base away there is no much larger clone; base qualities are not given. The data originate from a study of shared clonotypes between healthy human individuals (dated by TCRdb to about 2020). A note on the overall study: The cohort included a few men and a couple of women between 18 and 49 years of age. For each donor, CD4 naive and CD4 memory were each given three plates, CD8 naive was given two plates, and CD8 memory was given one plate. To increase sequencing depth and limit assay-specific biases, TCR repertoire library preparation and sequencing were carried out by different laboratories using diverse techniques. Leukapheresis yielded between about 0.85 and 10 billion PBMCs per donor. The study deeply sequenced blood TCR repertoires of about five healthy adults to estimate repertoire size and the extent of clonotype sharing between individuals.

General findings and caveats noted by the study authors: Incomplete sequencing was indicated by rarefaction of sorted-subset datasets, despite the large sequencing depth. Because the study included only a small number of donors, the genetic and exposure-history diversity represented was limited. Higher generation probabilities were observed for clonotypes shared by all four sorted-subset donors than for non-shared clonotypes. Sampling was restricted to blood, and TCR repertoires in tissues likely differ from the TCR repertoires found in blood. Based on pairwise subsampling, the degree of clonotype sharing among donors was expected to be affected by sequencing depth. Across a few donors, roughly 5.1% of naive CD4, 3% to 3.5% of naive CD8, 2.3% of memory CD4, and roughly 0.4% of memory CD8 clonotypes were shared. Estimated clonotype richness was generally larger for naive than for memory subsets.

Donors were healthy HIV-negative adults with no recently reported acute infections or vaccinations. Every donor was a Caucasian adult residing in Nashville, Tennessee, USA. CD4+ T cells were enriched by magnetic negative selection, after which naive cells were positively selected on CD45RA and the negative fraction was taken as the memory subset. After blood collection by leukapheresis, PBMCs were isolated using Ficoll-Histopaque density gradient centrifugation and then cryopreserved in the vapor phase of liquid nitrogen. Analytical flow cytometry was used to check the purity and quantity of each magnetically sorted T cell population. From each sorted fraction, genomic DNA was isolated and quantified by UV absorbance on a Nanodrop 2000c. TCR CDR3 regions were amplified from genomic DNA by multiplex PCR using the deep immunoSEQ assay. Genomic DNA extracted from each cell subset was distributed evenly over all wells of several immunoSEQ 96-well plates, and each plate served as one replicate. Each replicate PCR for sorted subsets received around 0.2 ug genomic DNA, equal to about 29,000 T cell genomes. Purified libraries were quantified with a Qubit 3.0 fluorometer, sized on a Bioanalyzer 2100, and re-quantified with the KAPA Library Quantification kit. Every immunoSEQ 96-well plate was sequenced on a separate single-read 150-cycle Illumina NextSeq 550 flow cell. In the original analysis: The immunoSEQ output contained only junctional sequences without quality scores, so filtering could not match that applied to full-length reads. Sequences were annotated with PyIR, a Python wrapper for IgBLAST v1.9, and V/J genes and CDR3 were assigned using IMGT germline references. Reads were filtered out if the reads had weak V/J assignments (E-value above 1e-6), no CDR3, stop codons, out-of-frame junctions, or ambiguous translated residues. V3J clonotypes were defined by identical inferred V gene, J gene, and CDR3 amino acid sequence. Percentage overlap between repertoires was calculated by dividing the number of shared unique clonotypes by the size of the smaller repertoire. Repertoire richness was assessed with RTK rarefaction, the Chao1 estimator, and Recon v2.1 estimates of unobserved clonotypes. Generation probabilities for all TCRbeta clonotypes obtained by the gDNA method from four donors were computed using OLGA. TCRdb took this table from immuneACCESS and kept in-frame rearrangements with V and J called. Such tables lack part of the clones; where checked against another copy, unresolved V genes explain under half of the gap, and the rest is unexplained. V and J calls and clone size come straight from that table; D and trimming were deduced from the DNA. Counted in this sample were a few million clones; around nine tenths of them appeared once. The top ten clones comprise over 0.12% of the sample.

The TCR was taken from a man between 18 and 29 years old in good health. Input material: naive CD4+ T cells sorted from blood. Sample cell subset or site, as interpreted from the label and publication: CD45RA+ positively selected.

The CDR3 protein sequence reads: CASSGLAGNEQFF. The DNA sequence is TGTGCCAGCAGCGGACTAGCGGGGAATGAGCAGTTCTTC. Here the chain combines TRBV6-5 and TRBJ2-1, with TRBD2 matching 12 junction bases. Trimmed from V: 6 bases; trimmed from J: 7 bases; junction bases lacking a gene match: 1. CDR1 and CDR2 (MNHEY, SVGAGI) derive from the germline V gene. The CDR3 runs 13 residues from the cysteine to the phenylalanine. Just the 39-base CDR3 DNA is kept, in frame starting at base 1.